The clone carrying this TCR beta chain is large within its sample. The antigen is undetermined. TEMRA sorting used CD27 and CD45RA to define memory subsets. Total CD8+ and sorted CD8+ TEMRA cells were both sequenced. Random-hexamer reverse transcription was applied to about 0.45 to 1 ug RNA. TCRdb reprocessed the immunoSEQ multiplex PCR reads with MiXCR, giving one entry per CDR3 protein. The data show about 1,400 distinct CDR3 sequences, with approximately 70% seen just once and roughly a quarter held by the top ten. Looked up from germline, CDR1 is GTSNPN and CDR2 is SVGIG (reference sequence). Trimming took 5 bases from V and 0 from J, leaving 14 bases between them. CDR3 length: 15 amino acids. This sample stems from a study of CD8 T cells in Susac syndrome. Looking at the study overall: When blood was drawn, patients with Susac syndrome were on intravenous immunoglobulin alone, on corticosteroids, or therapy-naive.

Overall study results and limits: Clonal expansion involving Susac CD8+ cells peaked in TEMRA cells and active patients.

This sequence joins TRBV30 and TRBJ2-4, with D maybe TRBD2 (5 bases). This receptor was obtained from a human donor with Susac syndrome. The specimen sequenced was CD8+ TEMRA cells from PBMCs. The subset denotes: FACS-sorted terminally differentiated effector memory CD8+ T cells re-expressing CD45RA (CD8+ TEMRA). CDR3 DNA sequence: TGTGCCTGGGGAATTAGCGATCTAGCCAAAAACATTCAGTACTTC. This translates into CAWGISDLAKNIQYF.